These 8 T cell receptor beta chains were sequenced from one sample in a study of graft-versus-host responses after intestinal transplantation. Which antigens these TCRs recognize remains unknown. Produced via immunoSEQ multiplex PCR; TCRdb's table is partial and in-frame only. The data hold 120,000 or so clones, with approximately 92% observed a single time. The specimen comprised unstimulated CD8+ T cells sorted from spleen or lymph node cells, sampled before intestinal transplant. The receptors here all came from a human donor who received an intestinal transplant.

V gene TRBV5-8 combines with J gene TRBJ2-7; D is undetermined. This CDR3 spans 15 amino acids. Germline lookup yields CDR1 SGHTS and CDR2 YDEGEE. V was shortened by 2 bases and J by 0 bases, with 12 bases between the two germline ends. In DNA form, the CDR3 reads TGTGCCAGCAGCTTCCGGGCTTTAACCTCCTACGAGCAGTACTTC. It translates to CASSFRALTSYEQYF.

J is TRBJ2-7 and V is TRBV27; no clear D. Looked up from germline, CDR1 is MNHEY and CDR2 is SMNVEV (reference sequence). V gave up 5 bases and J gave up 7 bases, with 27 bases separating them. CDR3 length: 17 amino acids. The CDR3 bases are TGTGCCAGCAGTCAGACCCCGACCCTAATTCGTAATGATGAGCAGTACTTC. This translates into CASSQTPTLIRNDEQYF.

The rearrangement joins TRBV11-3 to TRBJ2-7; D is perhaps TRBD2 (6 bases). Germline-derived CDR1 and CDR2 are SGHNT and YENEEA. V lost 1 base and J lost 6, with 16 bases in between. The CDR3 is 15 amino acids. CDR3 amino acids: CASSLGAGGSIEQYF. CDR3 bases: TGTGCCAGCAGCTTAGGCGCAGGAGGGTCCATCGAGCAGTACTTC.

The V gene is TRBV19, the J gene TRBJ2-1, with D perhaps matching TRBD2 (6 bases). Germline CDR1 is LNHDA and CDR2 is SQIVND (reference sequence). CDR3 length: 15 residues. The V end lost 6 bases, the J end lost 5 bases, and 17 bases lay between the germline ends. The CDR3 DNA sequence: TGTGCCAGTAGCCCGTCGGGACTTACCAACAATGAGCAGTTCTTC. Residues: CASSPSGLTNNEQFF.

This clone appeared a few times. The chain uses TRBV7-9 and TRBJ2-3, with TRBD2 matching over 10 bases. The CDR3 has 15 residues. Germline CDR1 reads SEHNR; CDR2 reads FQNEAQ (reference sequence). With V trimmed by 6 bases and J by 6 bases, 9 bases remained unmatched. The CDR3 DNA sequence: TGTGCCAGCAGGGGGGTCCCGGGACTAGCGGATACGCAGTATTTT. This gives the protein CASRGVPGLADTQYF.

This rearrangement joins TRBV19 to TRBJ2-1; 10 nucleotides align to TRBD1. The CDR3 consists of 15 residues. V shed 5 bases and J 2 bases; nucleotides not matched to a gene: 3. Germline V gene lookup returns CDR1 LNHDA and CDR2 SQIVND (reference sequence). CDR3 coding DNA: TGTGCCAGTAGTCCGGGACAGGGGACCTACAATGAGCAGTTCTTC. It specifies CASSPGQGTYNEQFF.

The chain recombines TRBV21-1 with TRBJ2-4; the table gives TRBD1 as D, unverified against the DNA. TRBV21-1 constitutes a pseudogene. This CDR3 has 12 amino acids. The CDR3 region is CARGGTENIQYF. CDR3 DNA: TGTGCCAGAGGGGGGACAGAAAACATTCAGTACTTC.

The chain recombines TRBV27 with TRBJ2-1; 10 nucleotides match TRBD2. The CDR3 runs to 15 residues. Germline CDR1 is MNHEY and CDR2 is SMNVEV (reference sequence). V shed 3 bases, J shed 9 bases, and the junction held 8 bases outside the gene matches. As DNA, the CDR3 is TGTGCCAGCAGTTTCCCTAGCGGGAGCACCGGTGAGCAGTTCTTC. Translating it yields CASSFPSGSTGEQFF.